Below, one T cell receptor (beta chain) is given with its context. The antigen is undetermined. Germline V gene lookup returns CDR1 MNHEY and CDR2 SVGAGI. V was clipped by 2 bases and J by 2 bases; unmatched bases: 3. The CDR3 extends over 15 amino acids. This record comes from a study of cytomegalovirus exposure and HLA in healthy donors. Findings of the study overall: 150 or so TCR beta chains were listed as cytomegalovirus-associated.

Use of 60 Vbeta and 13 Jbeta primers characterized the PCR. Profiled with immunoSEQ multiplex PCR; TCRdb holds only in-frame clones, not every one. The table has about 160,000 clones, roughly 80% seen once; the top ten hold over 1%. Sequenced input: PBMCs. This chain uses TRBV6-5 with TRBJ2-1; 7 positions match TRBD2. The TCR was taken from a woman in her forties or fifties in good health and CMV-seronegative. The CDR3 bases are TGTGCCAGCAGTTACGGGGGGGTCACCTACAATGAGCAGTTCTTC. Protein product: CASSYGGVTYNEQFF.